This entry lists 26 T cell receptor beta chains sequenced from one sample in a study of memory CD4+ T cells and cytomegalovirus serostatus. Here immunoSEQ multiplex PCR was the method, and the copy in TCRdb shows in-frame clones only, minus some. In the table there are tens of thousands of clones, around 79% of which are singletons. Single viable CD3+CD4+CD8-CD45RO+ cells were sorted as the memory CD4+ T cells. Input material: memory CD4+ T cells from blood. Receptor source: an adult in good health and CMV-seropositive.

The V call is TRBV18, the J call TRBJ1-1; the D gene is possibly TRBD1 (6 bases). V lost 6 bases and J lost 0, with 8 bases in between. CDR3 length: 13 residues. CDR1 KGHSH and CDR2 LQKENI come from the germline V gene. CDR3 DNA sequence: TGTGCCAGCTCGCGGGACATGAACACTGAAGCTTTCTTT. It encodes CASSRDMNTEAFF.

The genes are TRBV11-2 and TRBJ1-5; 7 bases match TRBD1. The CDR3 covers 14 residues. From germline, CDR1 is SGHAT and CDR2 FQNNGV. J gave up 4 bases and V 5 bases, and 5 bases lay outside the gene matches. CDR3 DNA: TGTGCCAGCAGCCCTTCAGGGGGAAATCAGCCCCAGCATTTT. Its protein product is CASSPSGGNQPQHF.

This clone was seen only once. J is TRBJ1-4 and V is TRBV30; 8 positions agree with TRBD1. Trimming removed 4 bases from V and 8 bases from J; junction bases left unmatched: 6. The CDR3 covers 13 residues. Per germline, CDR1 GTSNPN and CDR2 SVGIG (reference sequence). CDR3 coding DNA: TGTGCCTGGACAGGGGGCGCGGGGGAAAAACTGTTTTTT. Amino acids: CAWTGGAGEKLFF.

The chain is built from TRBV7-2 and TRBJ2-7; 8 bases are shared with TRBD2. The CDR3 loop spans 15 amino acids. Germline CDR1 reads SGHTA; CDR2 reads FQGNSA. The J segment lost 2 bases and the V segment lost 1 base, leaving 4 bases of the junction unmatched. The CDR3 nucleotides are TGTGCCAGCAGCTTAGGTGCGGGACTAGCCTACGAGCAGTACGTC. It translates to CASSLGAGLAYEQYV.

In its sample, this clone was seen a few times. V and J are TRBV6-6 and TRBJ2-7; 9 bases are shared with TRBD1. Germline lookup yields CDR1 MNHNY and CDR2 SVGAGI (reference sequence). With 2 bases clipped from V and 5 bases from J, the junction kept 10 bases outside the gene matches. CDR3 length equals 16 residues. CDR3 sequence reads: CASSYGTGQGSHEQYF. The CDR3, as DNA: TGTGCCAGCAGTTACGGGACAGGGCAGGGATCTCACGAGCAGTACTTC.

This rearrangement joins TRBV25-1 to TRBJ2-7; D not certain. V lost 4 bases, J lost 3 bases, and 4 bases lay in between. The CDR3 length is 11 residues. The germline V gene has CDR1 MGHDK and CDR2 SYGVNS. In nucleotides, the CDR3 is TGTGCCAGCAGTGGGGTCTACGAGCAGTACTTC. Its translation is CASSGVYEQYF.

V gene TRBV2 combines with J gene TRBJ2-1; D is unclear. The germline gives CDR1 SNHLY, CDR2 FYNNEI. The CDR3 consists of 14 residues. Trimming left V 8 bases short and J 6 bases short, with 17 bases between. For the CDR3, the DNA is TGTGCCAGCCAGGCCTCGAACACTCGCAATGAGCAGTTCTTC. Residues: CASQASNTRNEQFF. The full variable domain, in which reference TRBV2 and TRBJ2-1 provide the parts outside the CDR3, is EPEVTQTPSHQVTQMGQEVILRCVPISNHLYFYWYRQILGQKVEFLVSFYNNEISEKSEIFDDQFSVERPDGSNFTLKIRSTKLEDSAMYFCASQASNTRNEQFFGPGTRLTVL.

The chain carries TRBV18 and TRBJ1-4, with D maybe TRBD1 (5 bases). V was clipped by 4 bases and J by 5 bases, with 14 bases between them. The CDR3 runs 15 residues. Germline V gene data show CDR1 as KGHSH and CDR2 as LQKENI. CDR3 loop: CASSQGAQGNEKLFF. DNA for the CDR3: TGTGCCAGCTCACAGGGCGCGCAGGGCAATGAAAAACTGTTTTTT.

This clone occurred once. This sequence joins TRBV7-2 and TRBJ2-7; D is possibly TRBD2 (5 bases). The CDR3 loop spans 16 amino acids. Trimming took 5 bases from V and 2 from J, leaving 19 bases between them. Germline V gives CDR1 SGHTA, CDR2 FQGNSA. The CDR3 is CASSGVGAGEPYEQYF. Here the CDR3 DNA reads TGTGCCAGCAGCGGGGTTGGCGCGGGTGAACCCTACGAGCAGTACTTC.

CDR3 sequence: CASRDLQGGTEAFF. The CDR3 bases are TGTGCCAGCAGGGACCTTCAGGGAGGGACTGAAGCTTTCTTT. The chain links TRBV6-6 to TRBJ1-1; a possible D gene is TRBD1 (5 bases). V dropped 6 bases and J dropped 5 bases, with 16 bases sitting between them. The length of the CDR3 is 14 residues. Germline lookup yields CDR1 MNHNY and CDR2 SVGAGI (reference sequence).

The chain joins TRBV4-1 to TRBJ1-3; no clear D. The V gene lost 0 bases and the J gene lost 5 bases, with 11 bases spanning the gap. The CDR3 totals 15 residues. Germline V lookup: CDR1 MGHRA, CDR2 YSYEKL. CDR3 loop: CASSQELSGRNTIYF. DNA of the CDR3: TGCGCCAGCAGCCAAGAACTTTCGGGCAGAAACACCATATATTTT.

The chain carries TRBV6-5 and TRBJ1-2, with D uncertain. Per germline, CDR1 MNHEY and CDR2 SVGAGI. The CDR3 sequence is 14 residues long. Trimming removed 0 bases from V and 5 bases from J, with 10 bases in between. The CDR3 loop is CASSYSPGEYGYTF. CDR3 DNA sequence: TGTGCCAGCAGTTACTCGCCGGGAGAGTATGGCTACACCTTC.

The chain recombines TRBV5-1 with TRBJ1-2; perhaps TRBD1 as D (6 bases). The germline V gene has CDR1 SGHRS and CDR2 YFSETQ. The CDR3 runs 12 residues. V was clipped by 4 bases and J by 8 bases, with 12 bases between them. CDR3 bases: TGCGCCAGCAGCGCACAGGGTACCGGCTACACCTTC. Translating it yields CASSAQGTGYTF.

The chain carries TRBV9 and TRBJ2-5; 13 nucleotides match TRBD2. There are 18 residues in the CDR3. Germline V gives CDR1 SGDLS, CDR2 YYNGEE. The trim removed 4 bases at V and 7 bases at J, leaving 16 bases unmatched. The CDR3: CASSPGLAGVGGLGTQYF. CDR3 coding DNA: TGTGCCAGCAGCCCAGGACTAGCGGGAGTCGGTGGTCTGGGGACCCAGTACTTC.

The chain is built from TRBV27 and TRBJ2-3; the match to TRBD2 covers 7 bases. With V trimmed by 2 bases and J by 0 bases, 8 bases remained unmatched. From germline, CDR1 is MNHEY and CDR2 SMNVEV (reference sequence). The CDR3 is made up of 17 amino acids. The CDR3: CASSLAPGSGSTDTQYF. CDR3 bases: TGTGCCAGCAGTTTAGCCCCAGGTAGCGGGAGCACAGATACGCAGTATTTT.

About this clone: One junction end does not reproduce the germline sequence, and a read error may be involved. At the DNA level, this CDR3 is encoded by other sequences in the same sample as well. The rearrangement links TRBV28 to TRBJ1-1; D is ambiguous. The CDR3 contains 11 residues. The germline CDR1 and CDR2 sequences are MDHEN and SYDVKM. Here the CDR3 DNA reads TGTGCCAGCAGTTTTCGAACTGAAGCCTTCTTT. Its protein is CASSFRTEAFF.

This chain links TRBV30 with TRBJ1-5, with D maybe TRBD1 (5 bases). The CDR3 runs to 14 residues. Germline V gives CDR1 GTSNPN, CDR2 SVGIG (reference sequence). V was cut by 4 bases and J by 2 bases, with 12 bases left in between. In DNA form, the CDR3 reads TGTGCCTGGAACCGGGGCGCTGGCAATCAGCCCCAGCATTTT. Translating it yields CAWNRGAGNQPQHF. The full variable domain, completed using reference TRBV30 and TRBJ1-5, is SQTIHQWPATLVQPVGSPLSLECTVEGTSNPNLYWYRQAAGRGLQLLFYSVGIGQISSEVPQNLSASRPQDRQFILSSKKLLLSDSGFYLCAWNRGAGNQPQHFGDGTRLSIL.

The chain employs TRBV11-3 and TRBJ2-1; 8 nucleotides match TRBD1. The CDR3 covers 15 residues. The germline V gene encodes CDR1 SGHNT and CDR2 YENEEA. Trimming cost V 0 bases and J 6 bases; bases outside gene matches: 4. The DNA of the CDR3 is TGTGCCAGCAGCTTAGACAGGGGGCGCTTCAATGAGCAGTTCTTC. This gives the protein CASSLDRGRFNEQFF.

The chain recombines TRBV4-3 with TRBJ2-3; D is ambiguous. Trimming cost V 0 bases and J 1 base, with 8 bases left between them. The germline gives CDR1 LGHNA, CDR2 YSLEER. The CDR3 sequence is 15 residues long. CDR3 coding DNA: TGCGCCAGCAGCCAAGAGAGGCGCGGCACAGATACGCAGTATTTT. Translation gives CASSQERRGTDTQYF.

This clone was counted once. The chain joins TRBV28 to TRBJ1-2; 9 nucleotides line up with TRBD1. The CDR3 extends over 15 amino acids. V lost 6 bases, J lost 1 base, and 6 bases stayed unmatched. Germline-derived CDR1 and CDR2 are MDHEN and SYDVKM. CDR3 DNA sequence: TGTGCCAGCAGCCCCGGGACAGGGATTAACTATGGCTACACCTTC. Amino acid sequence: CASSPGTGINYGYTF.

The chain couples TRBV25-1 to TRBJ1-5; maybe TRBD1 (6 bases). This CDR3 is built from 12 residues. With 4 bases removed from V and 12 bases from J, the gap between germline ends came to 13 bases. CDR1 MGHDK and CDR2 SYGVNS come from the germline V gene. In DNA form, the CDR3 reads TGTGCCAGCAGTGGTACAAAGGGACACCAGCATTTT. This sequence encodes CASSGTKGHQHF. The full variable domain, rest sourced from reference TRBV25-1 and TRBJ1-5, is EADIYQTPRYLVIGTGKKITLECSQTMGHDKMYWYQQDPGMELHLIHYSYGVNSTEKGDLSSESTVSRIRTEHFPLTLESARPSHTSQYLCASSGTKGHQHFGDGTRLSIL.

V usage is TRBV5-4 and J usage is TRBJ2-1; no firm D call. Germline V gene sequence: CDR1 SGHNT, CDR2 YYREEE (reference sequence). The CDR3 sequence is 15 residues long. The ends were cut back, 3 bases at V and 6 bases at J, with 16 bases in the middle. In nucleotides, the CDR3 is TGTGCCAGCAGCTACCTAGATTTTCGCTCCAATGAGCAGTTCTTC. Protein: CASSYLDFRSNEQFF.

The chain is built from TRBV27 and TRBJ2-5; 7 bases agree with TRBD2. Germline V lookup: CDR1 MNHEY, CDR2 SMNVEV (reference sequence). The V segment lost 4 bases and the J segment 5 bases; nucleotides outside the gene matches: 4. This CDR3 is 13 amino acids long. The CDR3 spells CASSSGRVETQYF. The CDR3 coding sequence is TGTGCCAGCAGTTCGGGGAGGGTGGAGACCCAGTACTTC.

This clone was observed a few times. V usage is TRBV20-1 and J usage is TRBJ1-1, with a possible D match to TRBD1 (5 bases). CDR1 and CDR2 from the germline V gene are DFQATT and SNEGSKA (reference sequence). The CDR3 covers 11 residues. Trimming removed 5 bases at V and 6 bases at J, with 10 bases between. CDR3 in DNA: TGCAGTGCTCCCCGGGGGGCTGAAGCTTTCTTT. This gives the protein CSAPRGAEAFF.

CDR3: CATSPGGAGLGEKLFF. In DNA, the CDR3 is TGTGCCACTTCGCCGGGGGGCGCGGGTCTTGGTGAAAAACTGTTTTTT. The chain couples TRBV2 to TRBJ1-4; perhaps TRBD1 as D (6 bases). Germline CDR1 reads SNHLY; CDR2 reads FYNNEI. The CDR3 has 16 amino acids. V lost 10 bases and J 7 bases, leaving 25 bases between the germline ends. Based on the CDR3 plus reference TRBV2 and TRBJ1-4, the full variable domain is EPEVTQTPSHQVTQMGQEVILRCVPISNHLYFYWYRQILGQKVEFLVSFYNNEISEKSEIFDDQFSVERPDGSNFTLKIRSTKLEDSAMYFCATSPGGAGLGEKLFFGSGTQLSVL.

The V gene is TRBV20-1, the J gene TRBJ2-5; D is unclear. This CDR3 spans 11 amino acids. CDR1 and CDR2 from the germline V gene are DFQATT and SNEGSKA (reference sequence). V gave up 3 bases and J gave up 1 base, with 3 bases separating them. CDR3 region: CSARSQETQYF. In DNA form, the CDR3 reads TGCAGTGCTAGGTCCCAAGAGACCCAGTACTTC.